Described below is a single TCR beta chain sequence and its context. One end of the junction is discordant with germline, which a read error may explain. Recovered status in Cohort 3 required two negative PCRs, clearance, or symptom resolution. CDR3 length equals 12 residues. The entry originates in a study of blood T cell repertoires in COVID-19. About the study: Material from acute and convalescent COVID-19 was sourced from the United States, Italy and Spain. T cells, B-cell-depleted T cells, or PBMCs supplied cDNA or gDNA.

Measured with immunoSEQ multiplex PCR; TCRdb has only the in-frame clones, and not every one. The data show around 200,000 clones, 85% to 90% seen once. Input material: PBMCs or T cells enriched from blood (not recorded which). The TCR was taken from a man aged 25-40 years who had recovered from COVID-19. The gene calls are TRBV12-3 or TRBV12-4 and TRBJ2-3; the match to TRBD1 covers 7 bases. The CDR3 sequence: CASSLGTATQYF. The CDR3, as DNA: TGTGCCAGCAGCCTAGGGACAGCTACGCAGTATTTT.